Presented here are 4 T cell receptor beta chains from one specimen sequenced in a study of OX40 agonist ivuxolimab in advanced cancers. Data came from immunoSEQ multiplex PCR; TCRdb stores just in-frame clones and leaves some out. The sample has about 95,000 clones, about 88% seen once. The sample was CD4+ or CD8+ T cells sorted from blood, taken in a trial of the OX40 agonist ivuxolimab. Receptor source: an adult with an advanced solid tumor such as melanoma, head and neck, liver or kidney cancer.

CDR3 sequence (DNA): TGTGCCAGTAGTATAGGGACACCCTATGGCTACACCTTC. Translation gives CASSIGTPYGYTF. The gene calls are TRBV19 and TRBJ1-2; the D gene is possibly TRBD1 (5 bases). V lost 1 base and J lost 4, with 7 bases in between. Germline V lookup: CDR1 LNHDA, CDR2 SQIVND (reference sequence). CDR3 size: 13 residues.

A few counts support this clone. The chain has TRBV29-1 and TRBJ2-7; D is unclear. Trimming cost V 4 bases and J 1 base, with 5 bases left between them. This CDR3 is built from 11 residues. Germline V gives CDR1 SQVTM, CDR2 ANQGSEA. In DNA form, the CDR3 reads TGCAGCGTTGTATCGTCCTACGAGCAGTACTTC. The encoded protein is CSVVSSYEQYF.

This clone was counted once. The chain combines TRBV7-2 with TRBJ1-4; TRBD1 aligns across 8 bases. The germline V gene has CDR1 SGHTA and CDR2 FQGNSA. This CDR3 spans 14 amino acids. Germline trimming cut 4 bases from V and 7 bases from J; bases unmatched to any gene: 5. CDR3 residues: CASSSYRGSEKLFF. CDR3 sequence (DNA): TGTGCCAGCAGCTCTTACAGGGGGAGTGAAAAACTGTTTTTT.

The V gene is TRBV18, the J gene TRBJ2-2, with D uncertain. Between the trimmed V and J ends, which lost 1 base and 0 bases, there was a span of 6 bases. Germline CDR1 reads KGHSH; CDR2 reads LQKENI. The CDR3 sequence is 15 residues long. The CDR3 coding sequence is TGTGCCAGCTCACCACAGGGTACGAACACCGGGGAGCTGTTTTTT. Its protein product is CASSPQGTNTGELFF. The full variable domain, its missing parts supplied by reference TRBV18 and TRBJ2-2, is NAGVMQNPRHLVRRRGQEARLRCSPMKGHSHVYWYRQLPEEGLKFMVYLQKENIIDESGMPKERFSAEFPKEGPSILRIQQVVRGDSAAYFCASSPQGTNTGELFFGEGSRLTVL.